This record looks at one TCR beta chain sequence and its context. Its antigen is not identified. TCRdb's copy holds only in-frame clones and misses some; the assay was immunoSEQ multiplex PCR. The table has 70,000 to 95,000 clones, 90% seen once. These data originate in a study of T cell responses to AZD1222 COVID-19 vaccine. V dropped 3 bases and J dropped 8 bases, with 13 bases sitting between them. The CDR3 consists of 13 residues. CDR1 is SGHNT, CDR2 YENEEA, per germline. Study-wide findings and caveats: CD4 TCRs linked to vaccination spanned spike, dominating at 160-218 and 743-854. Mostly white British, mostly female donors; authors suggested clonal diversity may be underestimated.

The clonotype comes from an adult in good health. The sample here was peripheral blood, taken on day 0 of AZD1222 vaccination. V is TRBV11-3 and J is TRBJ1-1; D is ambiguous. CDR3 residues: CASSFSVVTEAFF. The DNA for the CDR3 is TGTGCCAGCAGCTTCAGTGTAGTGACAGAAGCTTTCTTT. Together with reference TRBV11-3 and TRBJ1-1, the CDR3 gives the full variable domain: EAGVVQSPRYKIIEKKQPVAFWCNPISGHNTLYWYLQNLGQGPELLIRYENEEAVDDSQLPKDRFSAERLKGVDSTLKIQPAELGDSAVYLCASSFSVVTEAFFGQGTRLTVV.